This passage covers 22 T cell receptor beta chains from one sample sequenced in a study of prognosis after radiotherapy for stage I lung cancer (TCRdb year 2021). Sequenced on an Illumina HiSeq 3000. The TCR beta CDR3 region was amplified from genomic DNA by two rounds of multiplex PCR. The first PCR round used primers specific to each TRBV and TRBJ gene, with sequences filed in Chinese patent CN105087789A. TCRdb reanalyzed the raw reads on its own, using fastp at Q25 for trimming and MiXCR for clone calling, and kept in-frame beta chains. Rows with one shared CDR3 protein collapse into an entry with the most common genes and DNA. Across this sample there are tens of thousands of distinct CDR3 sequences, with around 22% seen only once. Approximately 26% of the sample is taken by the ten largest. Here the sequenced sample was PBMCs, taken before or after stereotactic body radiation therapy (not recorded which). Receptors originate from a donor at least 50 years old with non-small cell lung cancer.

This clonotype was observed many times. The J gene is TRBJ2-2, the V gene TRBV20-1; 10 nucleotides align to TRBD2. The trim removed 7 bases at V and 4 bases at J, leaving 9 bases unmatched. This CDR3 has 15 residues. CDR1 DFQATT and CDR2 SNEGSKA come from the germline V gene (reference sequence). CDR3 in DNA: TGCAGTGTACCGAGCGGGAGGGTTGTCACCGGGGAGCTGTTTTTT. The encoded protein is CSVPSGRVVTGELFF.

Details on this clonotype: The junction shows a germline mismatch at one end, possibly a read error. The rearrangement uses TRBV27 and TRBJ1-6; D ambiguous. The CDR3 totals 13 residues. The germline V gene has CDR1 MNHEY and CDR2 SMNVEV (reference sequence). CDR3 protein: CASSFRGNSTLQF. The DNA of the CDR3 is TGTGCCAGCAGTTTTAGAGGGAATTCAACCCTCCAATTT.

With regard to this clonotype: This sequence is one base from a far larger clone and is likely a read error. CDR3 sequence reads: CASSLRGLEQYF. CDR3 nucleotide sequence: TGTGCCAGCAGCCTAAGGGGCCTCGAGCAGTACTTC. The genes are TRBV6-5 and TRBJ2-7, with TRBD1 as a possible D gene (5 bases). Trimming took off 6 bases at V and 6 bases at J, with 12 bases between the two ends. Germline loops: CDR1 MNHEY, CDR2 SVGAGI. There are 12 residues in the CDR3.

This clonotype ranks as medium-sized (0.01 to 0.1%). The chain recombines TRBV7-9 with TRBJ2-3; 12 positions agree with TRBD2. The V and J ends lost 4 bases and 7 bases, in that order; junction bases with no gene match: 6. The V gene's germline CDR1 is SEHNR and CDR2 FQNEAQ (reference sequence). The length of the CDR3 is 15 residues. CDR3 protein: CASSSLAGGRNTQYF. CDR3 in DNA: TGTGCCAGCAGCTCCCTAGCGGGAGGGAGAAATACGCAGTATTTT.

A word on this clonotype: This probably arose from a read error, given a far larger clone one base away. The CDR3 spells CASIEAIFLAGGLGTQYF. CDR3 sequence (DNA): TGTGCCAGCATTGAAGCGATCTTCCTAGCGGGGGGTTTGGGTACGCAGTATTTT. V and J are TRBV6-4 and TRBJ2-3, with 11 bases identical to TRBD2. The CDR3 length is 18 residues. The germline CDR1 and CDR2 sequences are MRHNA and SNTAGT. With 7 bases clipped from V and 8 bases from J, the junction kept 20 bases outside the gene matches.

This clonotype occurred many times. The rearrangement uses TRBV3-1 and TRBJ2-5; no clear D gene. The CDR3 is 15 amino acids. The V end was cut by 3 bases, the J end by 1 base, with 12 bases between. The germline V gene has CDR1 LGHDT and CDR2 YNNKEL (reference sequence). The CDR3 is CASSHRAKVQETQYF. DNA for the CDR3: TGTGCCAGCAGCCACCGAGCCAAGGTCCAAGAGACCCAGTACTTC.

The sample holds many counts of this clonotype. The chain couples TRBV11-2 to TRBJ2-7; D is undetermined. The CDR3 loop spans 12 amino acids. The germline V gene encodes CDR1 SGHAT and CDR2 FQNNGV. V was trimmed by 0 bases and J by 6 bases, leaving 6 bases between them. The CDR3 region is CASSLEVGEQYF. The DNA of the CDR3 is TGTGCCAGCAGCTTAGAGGTTGGCGAGCAGTACTTC.

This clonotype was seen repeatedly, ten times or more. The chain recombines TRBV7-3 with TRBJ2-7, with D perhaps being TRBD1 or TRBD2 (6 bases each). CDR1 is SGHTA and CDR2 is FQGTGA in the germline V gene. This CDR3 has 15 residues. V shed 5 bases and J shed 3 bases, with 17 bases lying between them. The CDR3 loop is CASSQAGGLNYEQYF. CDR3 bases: TGTGCCAGCAGCCAGGCCGGGGGCTTGAACTACGAGCAGTACTTC.

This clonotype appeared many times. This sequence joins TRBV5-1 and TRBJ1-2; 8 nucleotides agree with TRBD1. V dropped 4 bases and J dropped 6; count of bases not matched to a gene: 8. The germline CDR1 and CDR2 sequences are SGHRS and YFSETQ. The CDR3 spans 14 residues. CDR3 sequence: CASSQDRGQDGYTF. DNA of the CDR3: TGCGCCAGCAGCCAAGACAGGGGTCAGGATGGCTACACCTTC.

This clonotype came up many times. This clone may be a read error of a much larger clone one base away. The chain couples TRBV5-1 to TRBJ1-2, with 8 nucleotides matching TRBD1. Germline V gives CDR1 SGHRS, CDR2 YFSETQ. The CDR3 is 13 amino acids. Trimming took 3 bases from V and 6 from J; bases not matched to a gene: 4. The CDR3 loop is CASSSGQGHGYTF. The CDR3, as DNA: TGCGCCAGCAGCTCCGGACAGGGCCATGGCTACACCTTC.

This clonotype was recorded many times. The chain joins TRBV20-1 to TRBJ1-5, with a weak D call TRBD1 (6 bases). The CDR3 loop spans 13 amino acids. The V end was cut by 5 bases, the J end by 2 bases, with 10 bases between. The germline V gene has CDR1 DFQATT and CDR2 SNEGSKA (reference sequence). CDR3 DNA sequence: TGCAGTGCTCACAGGGATGGCAATCAGCCCCAGCATTTT. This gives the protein CSAHRDGNQPQHF.

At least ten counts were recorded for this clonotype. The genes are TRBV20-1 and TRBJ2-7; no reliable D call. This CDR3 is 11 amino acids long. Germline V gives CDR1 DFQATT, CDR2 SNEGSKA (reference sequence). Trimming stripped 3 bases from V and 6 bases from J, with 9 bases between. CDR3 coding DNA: TGCAGTGCTAGGGTCCGGACCGAGCAGTACTTC. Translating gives CSARVRTEQYF.

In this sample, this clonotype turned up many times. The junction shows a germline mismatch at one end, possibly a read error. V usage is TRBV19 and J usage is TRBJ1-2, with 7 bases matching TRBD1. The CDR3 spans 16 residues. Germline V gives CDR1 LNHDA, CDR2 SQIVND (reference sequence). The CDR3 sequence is CTSIVSGQWESGGYTF. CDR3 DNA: TGTACCAGTATCGTTTCGGGACAGTGGGAATCGGGTGGCTACACCTTC.

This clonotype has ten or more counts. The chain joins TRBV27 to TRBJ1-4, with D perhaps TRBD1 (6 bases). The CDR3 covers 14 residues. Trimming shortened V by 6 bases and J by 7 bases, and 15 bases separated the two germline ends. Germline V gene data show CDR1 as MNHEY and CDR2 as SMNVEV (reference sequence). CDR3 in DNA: TGTGCCAGCAGCCCTACAGGGTGGGCTGAAAAACTGTTTTTT. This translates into CASSPTGWAEKLFF. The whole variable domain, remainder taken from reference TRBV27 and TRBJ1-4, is EAQVTQNPRYLITVTGKKLTVTCSQNMNHEYMSWYRQDPGLGLRQIYYSMNVEVTDKGDVPEGYKVSRKEKRNFPLILESPSPNQTSLYFCASSPTGWAEKLFFGSGTQLSVL.

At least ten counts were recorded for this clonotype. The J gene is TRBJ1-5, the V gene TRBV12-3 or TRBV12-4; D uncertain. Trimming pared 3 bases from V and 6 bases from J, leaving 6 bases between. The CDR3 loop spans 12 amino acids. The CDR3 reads CASSFSGQPQHF. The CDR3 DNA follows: TGTGCCAGCAGTTTTTCGGGTCAGCCCCAGCATTTT.

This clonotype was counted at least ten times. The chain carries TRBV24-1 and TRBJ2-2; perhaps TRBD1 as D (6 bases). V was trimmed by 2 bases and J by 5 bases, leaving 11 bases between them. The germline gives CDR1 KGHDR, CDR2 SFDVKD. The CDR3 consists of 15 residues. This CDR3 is CATSDYRARTGELFF. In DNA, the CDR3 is TGTGCCACCAGTGATTACAGGGCTAGGACCGGGGAGCTGTTTTTT.

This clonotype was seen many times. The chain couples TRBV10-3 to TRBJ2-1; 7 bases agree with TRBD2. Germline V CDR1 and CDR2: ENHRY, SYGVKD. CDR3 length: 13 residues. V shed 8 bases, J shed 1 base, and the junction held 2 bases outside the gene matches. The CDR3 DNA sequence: TGTGCCATCGGGGGGGGATCCTACAATGAGCAGTTCTTC. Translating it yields CAIGGGSYNEQFF.

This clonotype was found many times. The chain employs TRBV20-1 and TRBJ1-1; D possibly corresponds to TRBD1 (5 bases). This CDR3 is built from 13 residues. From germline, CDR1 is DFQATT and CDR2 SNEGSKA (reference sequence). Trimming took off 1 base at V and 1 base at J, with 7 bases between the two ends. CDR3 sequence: CSARATANTEAFF. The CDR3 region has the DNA TGCAGTGCTAGAGCGACAGCGAACACTGAAGCTTTCTTT.

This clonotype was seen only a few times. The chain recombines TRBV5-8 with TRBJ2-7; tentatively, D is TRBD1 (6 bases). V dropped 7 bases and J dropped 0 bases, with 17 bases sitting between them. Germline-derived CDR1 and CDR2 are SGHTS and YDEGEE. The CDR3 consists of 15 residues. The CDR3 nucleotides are TGTGCCAGCGGACCCCGGGACACCACCTCCTACGAGCAGTACTTC. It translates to CASGPRDTTSYEQYF.

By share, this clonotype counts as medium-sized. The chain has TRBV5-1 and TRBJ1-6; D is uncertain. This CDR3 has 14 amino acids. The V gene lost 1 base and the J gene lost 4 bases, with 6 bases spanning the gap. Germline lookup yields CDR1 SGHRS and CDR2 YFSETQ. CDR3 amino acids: CASSLQVYNSPLHF. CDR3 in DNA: TGCGCCAGCAGCTTGCAGGTTTATAATTCACCCCTCCACTTT.

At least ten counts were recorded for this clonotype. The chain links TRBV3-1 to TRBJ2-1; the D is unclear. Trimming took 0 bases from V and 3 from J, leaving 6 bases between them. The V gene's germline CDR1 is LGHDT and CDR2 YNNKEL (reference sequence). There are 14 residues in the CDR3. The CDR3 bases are TGTGCCAGCAGCCAAGATACCCGCTACAATGAGCAGTTCTTC. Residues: CASSQDTRYNEQFF.

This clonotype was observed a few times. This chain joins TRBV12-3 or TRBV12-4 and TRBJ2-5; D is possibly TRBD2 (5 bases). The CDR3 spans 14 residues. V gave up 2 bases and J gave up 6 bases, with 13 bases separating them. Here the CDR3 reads CASSLSGDQKTQYF. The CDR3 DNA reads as TGTGCCAGCAGTTTATCCGGGGATCAAAAGACCCAGTACTTC.